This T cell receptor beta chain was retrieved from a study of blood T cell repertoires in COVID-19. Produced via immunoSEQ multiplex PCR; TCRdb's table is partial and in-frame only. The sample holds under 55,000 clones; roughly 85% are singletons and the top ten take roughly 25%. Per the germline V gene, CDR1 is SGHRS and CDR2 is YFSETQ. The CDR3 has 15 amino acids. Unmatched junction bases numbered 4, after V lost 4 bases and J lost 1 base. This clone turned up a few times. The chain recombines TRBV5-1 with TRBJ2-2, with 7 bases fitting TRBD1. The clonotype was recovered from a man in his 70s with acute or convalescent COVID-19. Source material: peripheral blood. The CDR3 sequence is CASSPGTVNTGELFF. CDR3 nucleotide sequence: TGCGCCAGCAGCCCCGGGACAGTGAACACCGGGGAGCTGTTTTTT.